The 32 T cell receptor beta chains below all came from one sample that was sequenced in a study of CD8 T cells in ankylosing spondylitis (dated by TCRdb to 2015 to 2018). Library preparation used 5' RACE. TCRdb shows the sequencer as Illumina HiSeq 2500. TCRdb applied fastp at Q25 and MiXCR to the public reads, then kept only in-frame beta chains. Each CDR3 protein gets just one entry, which takes the most common genes and DNA from the rows behind it. Counted in this sample were about 230,000 distinct CDR3 sequences; around 8% of them appeared once. The top ten clonotypes cover around 5.1% of the sample. The specimen sequenced was blood, either unsorted or a sorted T cell fraction (not recorded which). All receptors derive from a female donor with ankylosing spondylitis or in good health (not recorded which).

This clonotype was detected ten times or more. The V call is TRBV29-1, the J call TRBJ2-6; TRBD2 is a possible D gene (5 bases). There are 14 residues in the CDR3. Looked up from germline, CDR1 is SQVTM and CDR2 is ANQGSEA. Trimming took 4 bases from V and 4 from J, leaving 11 bases between them. DNA for the CDR3: TGCAGCGTTGGACTGGACTCCGGGGCCAACGTCCTGACTTTC. Translating gives CSVGLDSGANVLTF. The full variable domain, in which reference TRBV29-1 and TRBJ2-6 provide the parts outside the CDR3, is SAVISQKPSRDICQRGTSLTIQCQVDSQVTMMFWYRQQPGQSLTLIATANQGSEATYESGFVIDKFPISRPNLTFSTLTVSNMSPEDSSIYLCSVGLDSGANVLTFGAGSRLTVL.

On this clonotype: One end of the junction varies from germline; a read error may be responsible. The rearrangement joins TRBV11-2 to TRBJ1-1; tentative D call: TRBD1 (5 bases). Germline V lookup: CDR1 SGHAT, CDR2 FQNNGV. CDR3 length: 18 residues. The CDR3 bases are TGTGCCAGCAGCCACCTACTTAGTTGGACACATAAAAACAATGAAGCTTTCTTT. Protein: CASSHLLSWTHKNNEAFF.

This clonotype came up many times. The chain is built from TRBV12-3 or TRBV12-4 and TRBJ2-2; TRBD1 is a possible D gene (6 bases). Trimming removed 6 bases at V and 4 bases at J, with 9 bases between. The CDR3 is 13 amino acids. The CDR3 loop is CASRGAITGELFF. The CDR3 DNA sequence: TGTGCCAGCAGGGGGGCTATCACCGGGGAGCTGTTTTTT.

This clonotype was observed at least ten times. This sequence joins TRBV5-1 and TRBJ1-5; D uncertain. V lost 4 bases and J lost 4, with 12 bases in between. The CDR3 is 14 amino acids. Germline CDR1 SGHRS, CDR2 YFSETQ. The CDR3 loop reads CASSPDGQNQPQHF. The CDR3 DNA is TGCGCCAGCAGCCCGGACGGTCAAAATCAGCCCCAGCATTTT. The full variable domain, with the rest looked up from reference TRBV5-1 and TRBJ1-5, is KAGVTQTPRYLIKTRGQQVTLSCSPISGHRSVSWYQQTPGQGLQFLFEYFSETQRNKGNFPGRFSGRQFSNSRSEMNVSTLELGDSALYLCASSPDGQNQPQHFGDGTRLSIL.

This clonotype was recorded at least ten times. The V gene is TRBV28, the J gene TRBJ2-1; D possibly corresponds to TRBD2 (6 bases). The germline V gene has CDR1 MDHEN and CDR2 SYDVKM. CDR3 length: 16 amino acids. V dropped 10 bases and J dropped 3 bases, with 22 bases sitting between them. Written as DNA, the CDR3 is TGTGCCACCAGAGGTTGGGGCGGGACGGTCTACAATGAGCAGTTCTTC. It codes for CATRGWGGTVYNEQFF.

This clonotype came up many times. This chain connects TRBV28 to TRBJ1-2, with D unresolved. CDR1 is MDHEN, CDR2 SYDVKM, per germline. The CDR3 is made up of 13 amino acids. V was cut by 3 bases and J by 4 bases, with 9 bases left in between. CDR3 in DNA: TGTGCCAGCAGTTTCCAGGTTTCCTATGGCTACACCTTC. The encoded protein is CASSFQVSYGYTF.

V usage is TRBV7-8 and J usage is TRBJ1-5, with D perhaps TRBD1 (5 bases). Germline V CDR1 and CDR2: SGHVS, FQNEAQ. V lost 11 bases, J lost 2 bases, and 19 bases lay in between. The CDR3 is 15 residues long. The CDR3 coding sequence is TGTGCCTGTACGCGGGGCGGTAGGGGCAATCAGCCCCAGCATTTT. Translation gives CACTRGGRGNQPQHF.

At least ten counts were recorded for this clonotype. The CDR3 sequence: CASSQVTGGNEQFF. The CDR3 DNA is TGTGCCAGCAGCCAGGTTACAGGGGGCAATGAGCAGTTCTTC. The V gene is TRBV14, the J gene TRBJ2-1, with 8 bases that match TRBD1. The germline CDR1 and CDR2 sequences are SGHDN and FVKESK. This CDR3 is built from 14 residues. The V segment lost 3 bases and the J segment 6 bases; nucleotides outside the gene matches: 4.

This clonotype showed up many times. V usage is TRBV7-9 and J usage is TRBJ1-5; tentatively, D is TRBD1 (6 bases). Trimming pared 1 base from V and 5 bases from J, leaving 9 bases between. CDR1 and CDR2 from the germline V gene are SEHNR and FQNEAQ (reference sequence). The length of the CDR3 is 14 residues. The CDR3 sequence: CASSLVGGHQPQHF. CDR3 DNA sequence: TGTGCCAGCAGCTTAGTAGGGGGACATCAGCCCCAGCATTTT.

This sequence joins TRBV5-4 and TRBJ1-2; 7 bases agree with TRBD1. CDR3 size: 12 residues. Trimming cost V 9 bases and J 3 bases; bases outside gene matches: 5. The V gene's germline CDR1 is SGHNT and CDR2 YYREEE (reference sequence). The CDR3 region has the DNA TGTGCCACCAGGGACAGCGACTATGGCTACACCTTC. Amino acid sequence: CATRDSDYGYTF.

This clonotype was detected many times. V and J are TRBV15 and TRBJ2-1, with 9 bases fitting TRBD2. The CDR3 runs to 16 residues. The germline CDR1 and CDR2 sequences are LNHNV and YYDKDF (reference sequence). Germline trimming cut 0 bases from V and 4 bases from J; bases unmatched to any gene: 4. The CDR3 protein is CATSRDKTSGYNEQFF. CDR3 DNA sequence: TGTGCCACCAGCAGAGATAAGACTAGCGGTTACAATGAGCAGTTCTTC.

This clonotype came up a few times. The rearrangement joins TRBV6-2 or TRBV6-3 to TRBJ1-1; D gene ambiguous. Per the germline V gene, CDR1 is MNHEY and CDR2 is SVGEGT. The V gene lost 4 bases and the J gene lost 2 bases, with 14 bases spanning the gap. The CDR3 is made up of 15 amino acids. Here the CDR3 reads CASSWEGVFNTEAFF. CDR3 coding DNA: TGTGCCAGCAGTTGGGAAGGAGTCTTTAACACTGAAGCTTTCTTT.

A few counts support this clonotype. The chain uses TRBV7-9 and TRBJ2-7; D is unresolved. CDR3 size: 15 residues. Trimming cost V 5 bases and J 2 bases, with 16 bases left between them. Germline CDR1 SEHNR, CDR2 FQNEAQ (reference sequence). Written as DNA, the CDR3 is TGTGCCAGCAGCCGATCCCCGGACGGAGCCTACGAGCAGTACTTC. Translation gives CASSRSPDGAYEQYF.

This clonotype appeared a few times. The chain has TRBV29-1 and TRBJ2-1; a weak D match, TRBD2 (6 bases). Looked up from germline, CDR1 is SQVTM and CDR2 is ANQGSEA. V dropped 0 bases and J dropped 2 bases, with 11 bases sitting between them. This CDR3 region has 15 residues. The CDR3 coding sequence is TGCAGCGTTGAAGAAGTTCGCGGGGCCTACAATGAGCAGTTCTTC. Its translation is CSVEEVRGAYNEQFF.

In its sample, this clonotype was seen a few times. Since a much larger clone is just one base distant, this may be a read error. V and J are TRBV5-1 and TRBJ1-2; the match to TRBD1 covers 7 bases. J lost 10 bases, V lost 4 bases, and 10 bases had no gene match. CDR1 and CDR2 (germline): SGHRS, YFSETQ. The CDR3 covers 13 residues. As DNA, the CDR3 is TGCGCCAGCAGCACCGACAGGGATGATGTCTACACCTTC. Its protein product is CASSTDRDDVYTF.

This clonotype was detected many times. The chain couples TRBV2 to TRBJ2-3; possibly TRBD1 or TRBD2 for D (5 bases each). The CDR3 loop spans 17 amino acids. With 5 bases removed from V and 2 bases from J, the gap between germline ends came to 20 bases. Germline lookup yields CDR1 SNHLY and CDR2 FYNNEI. The CDR3 nucleotides are TGTGCCAGCAGTTATCCCCGTGGGGGTCGGACCACAGATACGCAGTATTTT. Amino acid sequence: CASSYPRGGRTTDTQYF.

This clonotype was found many times. The chain employs TRBV5-1 and TRBJ2-2; 9 bases align to TRBD1. This CDR3 spans 15 amino acids. Germline V gene sequence: CDR1 SGHRS, CDR2 YFSETQ. J lost 6 bases, V lost 3 bases, and 6 bases had no gene match. The CDR3 is CASSSLTGGPGELFF. CDR3 sequence (DNA): TGCGCCAGCAGCTCGCTGACAGGGGGTCCCGGGGAGCTGTTTTTT.

This clonotype was recorded many times. The V and J genes are TRBV7-6 and TRBJ2-1; D may match TRBD1 or TRBD2 (5 bases each). CDR1 is SGHVS and CDR2 is FNYEAQ in the germline V gene. The CDR3 runs to 16 residues. The V end was cut by 2 bases, the J end by 0 bases, with 11 bases between. CDR3: CASSLRGRSSYNEQFF. The DNA for the CDR3 is TGTGCCAGCAGCTTACGGGGACGAAGCTCCTACAATGAGCAGTTCTTC.

This clonotype was recorded many times. The gene calls are TRBV7-2 and TRBJ2-1; D is unclear. The V end lost 5 bases, the J end lost 7 bases, and 12 bases lay between the germline ends. The CDR3 has 13 residues. The germline CDR1 and CDR2 sequences are SGHTA and FQGNSA. The DNA for the CDR3 is TGTGCCAGCAGCCCGGGCTCGGAGAATGAGCAGTTCTTC. It is translated as CASSPGSENEQFF. Supplemented by reference TRBV7-2 and TRBJ2-1, the full variable domain reads GAGVSQSPSNKVTEKGKDVELRCDPISGHTALYWYRQSLGQGLEFLIYFQGNSAPDKSGLPSDRFSAERTGGSVSTLTIQRTQQEDSAVYLCASSPGSENEQFFGPGTRLTVL.

In this sample, this clonotype turned up many times. The chain employs TRBV5-1 and TRBJ2-1, with TRBD1 identical over 9 bases. V dropped 3 bases and J dropped 7; count of bases not matched to a gene: 11. Looked up from germline, CDR1 is SGHRS and CDR2 is YFSETQ. This CDR3 has 16 residues. CDR3 sequence (DNA): TGCGCCAGCAGCTACCTCCGGGACAGGGTTTGGAATGAGCAGTTCTTC. It specifies CASSYLRDRVWNEQFF.

This clonotype was found many times. The V and J genes are TRBV20-1 and TRBJ2-1; D is unresolved. This CDR3 contains 12 residues. Trimming left V 3 bases short and J 1 base short, with 4 bases between. CDR1 is DFQATT and CDR2 is SNEGSKA in the germline V gene (reference sequence). The CDR3 region is CSASGSYNEQFF. The CDR3 region has the DNA TGCAGTGCTAGCGGGTCCTACAATGAGCAGTTCTTC.

There are many counts of this clonotype. V usage is TRBV5-6 and J usage is TRBJ2-5; D gene unclear. CDR1 and CDR2 (germline): SGHDT, YYEEEE. V lost 4 bases to trimming and J lost 0 bases, with 7 bases between them. This CDR3 has 13 residues. This chain's CDR3 is CASSVRNQETQYF. CDR3 in DNA: TGTGCCAGCAGCGTCAGGAACCAAGAGACCCAGTACTTC. The full variable domain, with the rest looked up from reference TRBV5-6 and TRBJ2-5, is DAGVTQSPTHLIKTRGQQVTLRCSPKSGHDTVSWYQQALGQGPQFIFQYYEEEERQRGNFPDRFSGHQFPNYSSELNVNALLLGDSALYLCASSVRNQETQYFGPGTRLLVL.

At least ten counts were recorded for this clonotype. V gene TRBV9 combines with J gene TRBJ1-1; possibly TRBD1 for D (6 bases). Germline CDR1 is SGDLS and CDR2 is YYNGEE. The V and J ends lost 3 bases and 2 bases respectively, with 14 bases between them. This CDR3 contains 15 residues. The CDR3 here is CASSAGHLRNTEAFF. The CDR3 DNA sequence: TGTGCCAGCAGCGCGGGACACCTAAGAAACACTGAAGCTTTCTTT.

This clonotype came up many times. The chain couples TRBV5-5 to TRBJ2-3; TRBD2 matches at 15 bases. Looked up from germline, CDR1 is SGHKS and CDR2 is YYEKEE (reference sequence). Trimming took 2 bases from V and 5 from J; bases not matched to a gene: 9. The CDR3 extends over 18 amino acids. The CDR3 loop is CASSLTGTSGRIVDTQYF. The CDR3 DNA sequence: TGTGCCAGCAGCTTAACCGGGACTAGCGGGAGGATAGTAGATACGCAGTATTTT.

This clonotype was counted many times. J is TRBJ2-7 and V is TRBV20-1; 7 positions match TRBD1. V dropped 6 bases and J dropped 4; count of bases not matched to a gene: 12. Germline V lookup: CDR1 DFQATT, CDR2 SNEGSKA (reference sequence). The CDR3 runs to 14 residues. In nucleotides, the CDR3 is TGCAGTGCCTTTGGCGGACAGGTTGGTTACGAGCAGTACTTC. It codes for CSAFGGQVGYEQYF.

Many counts were recorded for this clonotype. V is TRBV12-3 or TRBV12-4 and J is TRBJ2-1, with D perhaps matching TRBD1 (5 bases). V gave up 4 bases and J gave up 15 bases, with 16 bases separating them. This CDR3 spans 12 amino acids. The CDR3 region is CASSSDSLGRFF. The CDR3, as DNA: TGTGCCAGCAGTTCCGACAGCCTTGGTCGGTTCTTC.

J is TRBJ2-1 and V is TRBV19; 12 bases agree with TRBD1. The CDR3 length is 16 residues. Germline V lookup: CDR1 LNHDA, CDR2 SQIVND (reference sequence). The V and J ends lost 5 bases and 5 bases, in that order; junction bases with no gene match: 7. The CDR3 region is CASSPVGQGANNEQFF. In DNA, the CDR3 is TGTGCCAGTAGTCCTGTGGGACAGGGGGCCAACAATGAGCAGTTCTTC.

This chain connects TRBV20-1 to TRBJ2-1; 8 nucleotides align to TRBD2. The CDR3 has 16 amino acids. The germline gives CDR1 DFQATT, CDR2 SNEGSKA (reference sequence). V shed 5 bases and J 0 bases; nucleotides not matched to a gene: 9. The CDR3 region has the DNA TGCAGTGCTCCGAGCCCGGGAGGGCCCTCCTACAATGAGCAGTTCTTC. This gives the protein CSAPSPGGPSYNEQFF.

This clonotype came up a few times. The chain uses TRBV4-2 and TRBJ1-2, with 12 bases matching TRBD1. CDR3 length: 16 amino acids. Germline CDR1 reads LGHNA; CDR2 reads YNFKEQ. V shed 3 bases, J shed 11 bases, and the junction held 13 bases outside the gene matches. CDR3 in amino acids: CASSQDPGQGATRYTF. The CDR3 DNA follows: TGTGCCAGCAGCCAGGATCCGGGACAGGGGGCCACCCGTTACACCTTC.

This clonotype has at least ten counts. The chain links TRBV30 to TRBJ1-1, with D unresolved. Germline V gene lookup returns CDR1 GTSNPN and CDR2 SVGIG (reference sequence). The germline V and J ends were trimmed by 2 bases and 0 bases, with 10 bases remaining between them. This CDR3 region has 14 residues. CDR3 in DNA: TGTGCCTGGAGTTTTACAGTTATGAACACTGAAGCTTTCTTT. Translating gives CAWSFTVMNTEAFF.

There are many counts of this clonotype. J is TRBJ2-1 and V is TRBV28; a possible D gene is TRBD2 (6 bases). The CDR3 consists of 15 residues. Deletions cut 6 bases from V and 3 bases from J, with 15 bases between. Germline lookup yields CDR1 MDHEN and CDR2 SYDVKM. CDR3 sequence (DNA): TGTGCCAGCAGCCTTGGGAGGTCCTACTACAATGAGCAGTTCTTC. Its protein is CASSLGRSYYNEQFF.

The chain has TRBV12-3 or TRBV12-4 and TRBJ2-5; 7 bases match TRBD1. Trimming took 1 base from V and 4 from J; bases not matched to a gene: 3. The CDR3 runs 14 residues. For the CDR3, the DNA is TGTGCCAGCAGTTTAGGGGGACAGTCAGAGACCCAGTACTTC. The encoded protein is CASSLGGQSETQYF.